Listed here are 25 T cell receptor beta chains from one sample, sequenced in a study of cytomegalovirus exposure and HLA in healthy donors. This PCR relied on a set of 60 Vbeta primers and 13 Jbeta primers. The assay was immunoSEQ multiplex PCR, and TCRdb's table has in-frame clones only and misses some. The top ten clones hold roughly 2.9% of a sample with 100,000 to 120,000 clones, over 60% of them seen once. The material sequenced was PBMCs. These receptors were taken from a woman in her fifties or sixties in good health and CMV-seropositive.

V gene TRBV14 combines with J gene TRBJ2-3, with a possible D match to TRBD2 (5 bases). The germline V gene has CDR1 SGHDN and CDR2 FVKESK. The V and J ends lost 4 bases and 8 bases respectively, with 25 bases between them. CDR3 length: 17 amino acids. CDR3 nucleotides: TGTGCCAGCAGCCCGAAGGGCCTAGCAATTTCCAGAGCTACGCAGTATTTT. Its translation: CASSPKGLAISRATQYF.

V gene TRBV5-1 combines with J gene TRBJ2-7; tentative D call: TRBD2 (7 bases). The V end lost 4 bases, the J end lost 6 bases, and 17 bases lay between the germline ends. Germline CDR1 SGHRS, CDR2 YFSETQ. CDR3 length: 14 amino acids. The CDR3 here is CASSPLGGGSEQYF. In DNA form, the CDR3 reads TGCGCCAGCAGCCCCCTGGGGGGCGGGAGCGAGCAGTACTTC. The full variable domain, with the rest looked up from reference TRBV5-1 and TRBJ2-7, is KAGVTQTPRYLIKTRGQQVTLSCSPISGHRSVSWYQQTPGQGLQFLFEYFSETQRNKGNFPGRFSGRQFSNSRSEMNVSTLELGDSALYLCASSPLGGGSEQYFGPGTRLTVT.

The J gene is TRBJ2-7, the V gene TRBV7-3, with 8 bases fitting TRBD2. Germline CDR1 SGHTA, CDR2 FQGTGA. V gave up 2 bases and J gave up 3 bases; unmatched junction bases: 3. The CDR3 covers 14 residues. The CDR3 bases are TGTGCCAGCAGCTTAGGGAGCGGGGGCTACGAGCAGTACTTC. This sequence encodes CASSLGSGGYEQYF.

The chain carries TRBV11-2 and TRBJ2-3; 11 positions agree with TRBD2. The CDR3 covers 16 residues. J lost 2 bases, V lost 5 bases, and 6 bases had no gene match. In germline, CDR1 is SGHAT, CDR2 FQNNGV. In DNA, the CDR3 is TGTGCCAGCAGCGCCCGACTAGCGGGACCCACAGATACGCAGTATTTT. It codes for CASSARLAGPTDTQYF.

The rearrangement uses TRBV29-1 and TRBJ2-3; 7 nucleotides match TRBD2. The germline V gene has CDR1 SQVTM and CDR2 ANQGSEA. The CDR3 runs 15 residues. Trimming cost V 6 bases and J 3 bases; bases outside gene matches: 12. The CDR3 reads CSVGGSAGRTDTQYF. The CDR3 DNA is TGCAGCGTCGGCGGGAGCGCAGGGAGGACAGATACGCAGTATTTT.

The CDR3: CASSQGGRGVWETQYF. CDR3 DNA sequence: TGTGCCAGCAGCCAAGGGGGCAGGGGAGTTTGGGAGACCCAGTACTTC. The V gene is TRBV4-2, the J gene TRBJ2-5; D is perhaps TRBD1 (6 bases). Germline V gene data show CDR1 as LGHNA and CDR2 as YNFKEQ. CDR3 length: 16 amino acids. The V end lost 1 base, the J end lost 5 bases, and 17 bases lay between the germline ends.

The chain links TRBV5-4 to TRBJ2-1, with 7 positions matching TRBD1. The CDR3 extends over 16 amino acids. Trimming removed 0 bases from V and 4 bases from J; junction bases left unmatched: 7. Germline assignment: CDR1 SGHNT and CDR2 YYREEE (reference sequence). The CDR3 protein is CASSLDFDRAYNEQFF. The CDR3 DNA reads as TGTGCCAGCAGCTTGGACTTCGACAGGGCTTACAATGAGCAGTTCTTC.

This chain uses TRBV4-1 with TRBJ1-2, with D perhaps matching TRBD1 (6 bases). With 3 bases removed from V and 2 bases from J, the gap between germline ends came to 16 bases. Germline-derived CDR1 and CDR2 are MGHRA and YSYEKL. This CDR3 comprises 16 residues. The DNA for the CDR3 is TGCGCCAGCAGCCAGGATACAGGGAGAAAAAACTATGGCTACACCTTC. Protein: CASSQDTGRKNYGYTF.

The J gene is TRBJ2-4, the V gene TRBV29-1; D not resolved. This CDR3 is built from 15 residues. Deletions cut 3 bases from V and 2 bases from J, with 14 bases between. The germline CDR1 and CDR2 sequences are SQVTM and ANQGSEA. The CDR3 loop is CSVDDCCGSKNIQYF. The CDR3 nucleotides are TGCAGCGTTGATGACTGCTGTGGTTCCAAAAACATTCAGTACTTC.

The gene calls are TRBV4-1 and TRBJ2-7, with TRBD2 matching over 9 bases. Trimming took 1 base from V and 7 from J; bases not matched to a gene: 14. CDR3 length: 17 residues. Germline V gene lookup returns CDR1 MGHRA and CDR2 YSYEKL. CDR3 loop: CASSQVIASGAWGEQYF. The DNA of the CDR3 is TGCGCCAGCAGCCAAGTCATCGCTAGCGGGGCCTGGGGGGAGCAGTACTTC.

This clone was counted between two and nine times. The chain couples TRBV29-1 to TRBJ2-7, with TRBD1 matching over 10 bases. J gave up 4 bases and V 7 bases, and 7 bases lay outside the gene matches. The germline gives CDR1 SQVTM, CDR2 ANQGSEA. The CDR3 extends over 13 amino acids. This CDR3 reads CSGWDRGSYEQYF. DNA for the CDR3: TGCAGCGGCTGGGACAGGGGAAGTTACGAGCAGTACTTC.

This chain joins TRBV7-9 and TRBJ2-7, with D possibly TRBD1 on 5 matching bases. The CDR3 sequence is 13 residues long. CDR1 is SEHNR, CDR2 FQNEAQ, per germline (reference sequence). Trimming took off 1 base at V and 1 base at J, with 5 bases between the two ends. CDR3 sequence: CASSLDRSYEQYF. The CDR3 DNA follows: TGTGCCAGCAGCTTAGACAGGTCCTACGAGCAGTACTTC.

The chain uses TRBV7-9 and TRBJ1-4, with D possibly TRBD1 on 5 matching bases. CDR1 SEHNR and CDR2 FQNEAQ come from the germline V gene (reference sequence). The CDR3 length is 14 residues. Trimming took off 1 base at V and 4 bases at J, with 7 bases between the two ends. CDR3 sequence reads: CASSLVGGNEKLFF. CDR3 in DNA: TGTGCCAGCAGCTTAGTGGGGGGTAATGAAAAACTGTTTTTT.

The chain uses TRBV28 and TRBJ2-5; maybe TRBD1 (5 bases). There are 13 residues in the CDR3. The germline gives CDR1 MDHEN, CDR2 SYDVKM. V lost 2 bases and J 11 bases, leaving 15 bases between the germline ends. The CDR3 nucleotides read TGTGCCAGCAGTTTAGGGGCGGCCTCAGCTCAGTACTTC. Protein: CASSLGAASAQYF. Variable domain in full (rest from reference TRBV28 and TRBJ2-5): DVKVTQSSRYLVKRTGEKVFLECVQDMDHENMFWYRQDPGLGLRLIYFSYDVKMKEKGDIPEGYSVSREKKERFSLILESASTNQTSMYLCASSLGAASAQYFGPGTRLLVL.

This rearrangement joins TRBV9 to TRBJ1-3; no clear D gene. CDR3 size: 16 residues. V was clipped by 0 bases and J by 3 bases, with 13 bases between them. Per the germline V gene, CDR1 is SGDLS and CDR2 is YYNGEE. DNA of the CDR3: TGTGCCAGCAGCGTAGGGGCGCAGGAGGATGGAAACACCATATATTTT. Translated, it gives CASSVGAQEDGNTIYF.

V is TRBV27 and J is TRBJ2-2; TRBD2 matches at 12 bases. Germline values: CDR1 MNHEY, CDR2 SMNVEV (reference sequence). The CDR3 runs 15 residues. V was pared by 4 bases and J by 8 bases, with 5 bases of the junction left unmatched. The CDR3 region is CASSSSGRAGGELFF. The DNA of the CDR3 is TGTGCCAGCAGTTCTAGCGGGAGGGCCGGAGGGGAGCTGTTTTTT.

This clone was counted only a few times. The chain couples TRBV14 to TRBJ1-3; possibly TRBD1 for D (5 bases). V dropped 2 bases and J dropped 2 bases, with 10 bases sitting between them. There are 15 residues in the CDR3. Per germline, CDR1 SGHDN and CDR2 FVKESK. The CDR3 DNA is TGTGCCAGCAGCCAAACAGGATCTACTGGAAACACCATATATTTT. Amino acids: CASSQTGSTGNTIYF.

The J gene is TRBJ1-5, the V gene TRBV29-1; D gene ambiguous. Trimming shortened V by 3 bases and J by 2 bases, and 20 bases separated the two germline ends. Germline CDR1 SQVTM, CDR2 ANQGSEA. The CDR3 runs 17 residues. Here the CDR3 DNA reads TGCAGCGTTGACCCACGTGGCGACGAGGCTGGCAATCAGCCCCAGCATTTT. Protein sequence: CSVDPRGDEAGNQPQHF.

The V gene is TRBV6-1, the J gene TRBJ1-2; D is possibly TRBD1 (6 bases). The CDR3 runs 13 residues. Germline-derived CDR1 and CDR2 are MNHNS and SASEGT. V lost 6 bases and J lost 5, with 13 bases in between. The CDR3 DNA reads TGTGCCAGCAGCCTGACAGGAGATTATGGCTACACCTTC. Translation: CASSLTGDYGYTF.

This rearrangement joins TRBV9 to TRBJ2-7; possible D gene TRBD1, 6 bases. Looked up from germline, CDR1 is SGDLS and CDR2 is YYNGEE. Trimming stripped 0 bases from V and 3 bases from J, with 19 bases between. The CDR3 loop spans 17 amino acids. The CDR3 loop reads CASSVGLTGSGDYEQYF. CDR3 DNA: TGTGCCAGCAGCGTAGGGCTTACCGGATCAGGGGACTACGAGCAGTACTTC. The full variable domain, with the rest looked up from reference TRBV9 and TRBJ2-7, is DSGVTQTPKHLITATGQRVTLRCSPRSGDLSVYWYQQSLDQGLQFLIQYYNGEERAKGNILERFSAQQFPDLHSELNLSSLELGDSALYFCASSVGLTGSGDYEQYFGPGTRLTVT.

There are a few counts of this clone. The chain has TRBV5-4 and TRBJ2-7; 11 bases are a match to TRBD2. The CDR3 totals 18 residues. Germline V gene data show CDR1 as SGHNT and CDR2 as YYREEE (reference sequence). V shed 3 bases and J 3 bases; nucleotides not matched to a gene: 14. CDR3 in DNA: TGTGCCAGCAGCTCCATAAACTACCGACTAGCGGGGTACTACGAGCAGTACTTC. Its protein product is CASSSINYRLAGYYEQYF.

V gene TRBV5-4 combines with J gene TRBJ2-1; TRBD2 matches 11 bases. Germline V lookup: CDR1 SGHNT, CDR2 YYREEE (reference sequence). The V segment lost 5 bases and the J segment 2 bases; nucleotides outside the gene matches: 3. This CDR3 contains 15 residues. The CDR3 here is CASRGTSGAYNEQFF. CDR3 nucleotide sequence: TGTGCCAGCAGGGGGACTAGCGGTGCCTACAATGAGCAGTTCTTC.

Worth noting for this clone: Other DNA sequences in this sample translate to the same CDR3. V gene TRBV10-2 combines with J gene TRBJ2-5; 11 nucleotides align to TRBD2. CDR3 length: 13 amino acids. Germline CDR1 reads WSHSY; CDR2 reads SAAADI. Trimming at V came to 6 bases and at J to 4 bases, leaving 1 base not matched to a gene. For the CDR3, the DNA is TGCGCCAGCAGGCTAGCGGGAGGAGAGACCCAGTACTTC. Amino acid sequence: CASRLAGGETQYF.

The chain has TRBV19 and TRBJ2-2, with 9 bases aligning to TRBD2. Looked up from germline, CDR1 is LNHDA and CDR2 is SQIVND (reference sequence). The CDR3 is 18 amino acids. V dropped 1 base and J dropped 0; count of bases not matched to a gene: 6. As DNA, the CDR3 is TGTGCCAGTAGTATAGGGGGACTAGCATACGCGAACACCGGGGAGCTGTTTTTT. Its protein product is CASSIGGLAYANTGELFF. Combining the CDR3 with reference TRBV19 and TRBJ2-2 gives the whole variable domain DGGITQSPKYLFRKEGQNVTLSCEQNLNHDAMYWYRQDPGQGLRLIYYSQIVNDFQKGDIAEGYSVSREKKESFPLTVTSAQKNPTAFYLCASSIGGLAYANTGELFFGEGSRLTVL.

For this clone: The junction departs from the called germline gene at one end, perhaps through a read error. The chain employs TRBV12-5 and TRBJ2-3; 9 nucleotides line up with TRBD2. Germline lookup yields CDR1 LGHNT and CDR2 FRNRAP. The CDR3 is 14 amino acids. DNA of the CDR3: TGTGCTAGTGCTTTGGCGGGAGGGCCCGATACGCAGTATTTT. The encoded protein is CASALAGGPDTQYF.